What follows describes a single TCR beta chain. Its antigen is currently unknown. The CDR3 spans 17 residues. The germline CDR1 and CDR2 sequences are KGHDR and SFDVKD. The V end lost 5 bases, the J end lost 4 bases, and 22 bases lay between the germline ends. These data originate in a study of T cell responses to AZD1222 COVID-19 vaccine. Overall study results and limits: The study reported that nearly half of spike-specific TCRs target unmutated variant regions. Spike-specific TCR breadth and depth rose after two AZD1222 doses. Vaccine-associated CD4 TCRs ranged over spike, dominating at 160-218 and 743-854.

Sequencing was performed with immunoSEQ multiplex PCR; in TCRdb, only in-frame clones are kept and a portion is missing. There are 150,000 or so clones in the sample; 89% occur only once, and about 5% lies in the top ten. This TCR was recovered from an adult in good health. The specimen was peripheral blood, collected on day 0 of AZD1222 vaccination. The rearrangement uses TRBV24-1 and TRBJ1-2, with D perhaps matching TRBD1 (6 bases). Written as DNA, the CDR3 is TGTGCCACCAGTGGGGAGAGGGGTATGGACAGAAGCTATGGCTACACCTTC. Its translation: CATSGERGMDRSYGYTF.